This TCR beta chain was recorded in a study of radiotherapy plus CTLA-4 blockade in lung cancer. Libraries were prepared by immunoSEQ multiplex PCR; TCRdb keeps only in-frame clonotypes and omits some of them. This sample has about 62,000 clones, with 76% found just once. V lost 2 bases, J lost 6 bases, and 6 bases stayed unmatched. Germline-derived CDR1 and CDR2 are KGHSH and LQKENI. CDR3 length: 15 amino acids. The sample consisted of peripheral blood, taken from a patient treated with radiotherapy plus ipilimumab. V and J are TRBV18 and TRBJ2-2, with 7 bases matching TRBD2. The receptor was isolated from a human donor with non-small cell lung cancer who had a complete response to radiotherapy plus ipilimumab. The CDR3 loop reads CASSPGTTGAGELFF. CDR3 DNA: TGTGCCAGCTCACCAGGGACTACGGGGGCCGGGGAGCTGTTTTTT.